These 26 T cell receptor beta chains came from one sample sequenced in a study of blood T cells in healthy people across ages. Alongside a J-beta primer mix, a sample-barcoded 5' primer served in a second PCR lasting roughly 7 to 12 cycles. Via MiXCR, TCRdb re-called the 5' RACE reads, giving one row per CDR3 protein. This table has 1.4 million to 1.5 million distinct CDR3 sequences, roughly 40% appearing once. Sequencing input: blood. Every receptor here comes from a woman between 18 and 29 years old in good health.

CDR3 sequence: CASSHGGGGSYNEQFF. The CDR3 coding sequence is TGTGCCAGCAGCCATGGGGGGGGTGGCTCCTACAATGAGCAGTTCTTC. This chain joins TRBV13 and TRBJ2-1, with TRBD2 matching 7 bases. CDR3 length: 16 residues. In germline, CDR1 is PRHDT, CDR2 FYEKMQ (reference sequence). J gave up 0 bases and V 5 bases, and 7 bases lay outside the gene matches.

This rearrangement joins TRBV3-1 to TRBJ1-2, with D hard to call. The CDR3 consists of 15 residues. V was pared by 0 bases and J by 1 base, with 9 bases between. Germline lookup yields CDR1 LGHDT and CDR2 YNNKEL (reference sequence). CDR3 amino acids: CASSQDWRVNYGYTF. The CDR3 DNA is TGTGCCAGCAGCCAAGATTGGAGAGTTAACTATGGCTACACCTTC.

The rearrangement links TRBV28 to TRBJ1-1, with a possible D match to TRBD1 (6 bases). The ends were cut back, 8 bases at V and 0 bases at J, with 16 bases in the middle. Germline V lookup: CDR1 MDHEN, CDR2 SYDVKM. This CDR3 has 15 residues. The CDR3 region has the DNA TGTGCCAGCCAGCGAGGGGGGTCTATGAACACTGAAGCTTTCTTT. This translates into CASQRGGSMNTEAFF. Supplemented by reference TRBV28 and TRBJ1-1, the full variable domain reads DVKVTQSSRYLVKRTGEKVFLECVQDMDHENMFWYRQDPGLGLRLIYFSYDVKMKEKGDIPEGYSVSREKKERFSLILESASTNQTSMYLCASQRGGSMNTEAFFGQGTRLTVV.

The chain carries TRBV6-6 and TRBJ2-4; 9 nucleotides align to TRBD1. Matching the DNA end better, TRBJ2-7 makes the J call doubtful. The CDR3 spans 15 residues. The germline gives CDR1 MNHNY, CDR2 SVGAGI (reference sequence). The CDR3 loop reads CASSYLGTGNYEQYF. DNA for the CDR3: TGTGCCAGCAGTTACCTCGGGACAGGGAACTACGAGCAGTACTTC.

This clonotype was counted a few times. The chain's CDR3 is CASSLRWTGAGNEQYF. The CDR3 bases are TGTGCCAGCAGCTTGCGCTGGACAGGGGCAGGCAACGAGCAGTACTTC. The chain carries TRBV5-6 and TRBJ2-7; TRBD1 agrees at 9 bases. CDR1 is SGHDT, CDR2 YYEEEE, per germline. Trimming removed 1 base from V and 5 bases from J; junction bases left unmatched: 10. The length of the CDR3 is 16 residues.

V is TRBV7-9 and J is TRBJ2-6; D gene uncertain. Germline CDR1 reads SEHNR; CDR2 reads FQNEAQ (reference sequence). Trimming shortened V by 6 bases and J by 2 bases, and 17 bases separated the two germline ends. The CDR3 covers 17 residues. This CDR3 reads CASSLDRLGAGANVLTF. In nucleotides, the CDR3 is TGTGCCAGCAGTTTGGACCGACTCGGCGCTGGGGCCAACGTCCTGACTTTC.

The gene calls are TRBV6-6 and TRBJ1-1; tentatively, D is TRBD1 (6 bases). The V gene lost 4 bases and the J gene lost 6 bases, with 15 bases spanning the gap. This CDR3 contains 14 residues. Per the germline V gene, CDR1 is MNHNY and CDR2 is SVGAGI (reference sequence). CDR3 amino acids: CASSSDSVVAEAFF. DNA for the CDR3: TGTGCCAGCAGTTCGGACAGTGTGGTCGCTGAAGCTTTCTTT.

The rearrangement joins TRBV12-3 or TRBV12-4 to TRBJ1-1, with TRBD1 matching over 10 bases. V lost 4 bases to trimming and J lost 5 bases; unmatched junction nucleotides: 7. This CDR3 has 15 amino acids. CDR3 nucleotide sequence: TGTGCCAGCAGTTGGGGACAGGGGTTGGGGACTGAAGCTTTCTTT. This gives the protein CASSWGQGLGTEAFF.

This clonotype has just a few counts. A junction end diverges from the germline sequence, so it may reflect a read error. V gene TRBV12-3 or TRBV12-4 combines with J gene TRBJ2-7, with D perhaps matching TRBD1 or TRBD2 (5 bases each). The CDR3 runs to 13 residues. The CDR3 is CASSSPGTYQQYF. The CDR3 DNA follows: TGTGCCAGCAGTTCCCCAGGGACCTACCAGCAGTACTTC.

The chain uses TRBV6-2 or TRBV6-3 and TRBJ1-1; D is perhaps TRBD1 (5 bases). The CDR3 has 13 amino acids. The germline gives CDR1 MNHEY, CDR2 SVGEGT. V gave up 0 bases and J gave up 7 bases, with 9 bases separating them. The DNA of the CDR3 is TGTGCCAGCAGTTACTCGTTGGGGGATGAAGCTTTCTTT. Translated, it gives CASSYSLGDEAFF.

V is TRBV27 and J is TRBJ1-4; 7 bases are shared with TRBD1. Germline V gene sequence: CDR1 MNHEY, CDR2 SMNVEV (reference sequence). V was pared by 3 bases and J by 5 bases, with 12 bases of the junction left unmatched. The CDR3 extends over 17 amino acids. The CDR3 region is CASSFSLNRGRNEKLFF. The CDR3 DNA reads as TGTGCCAGCAGTTTCTCCCTAAACAGGGGTCGGAATGAAAAACTGTTTTTT.

The count of this clonotype is one. The chain couples TRBV9 to TRBJ2-5; D could derive from TRBD1 or TRBD2 (6 bases each). V lost 0 bases and J 11 bases, leaving 20 bases between the germline ends. Per the germline V gene, CDR1 is SGDLS and CDR2 is YYNGEE. The CDR3 totals 15 residues. The CDR3 DNA follows: TGTGCCAGCAGCGTAGCTCCCGGGGGCGTGAATGAGCAGTACTTC. The encoded protein is CASSVAPGGVNEQYF.

J is TRBJ1-6 and V is TRBV4-1; TRBD1 might be the D (5 bases). V gave up 2 bases and J gave up 10 bases, with 15 bases separating them. The CDR3 extends over 15 amino acids. The germline V gene encodes CDR1 MGHRA and CDR2 YSYEKL. The CDR3 DNA reads as TGCGCCAGCAGCCAAAGTGGCAGGGAGCGATCACCCCTCCACTTT. Translated: CASSQSGRERSPLHF.

This rearrangement joins TRBV2 to TRBJ1-2; TRBD1 matches 7 bases. V lost 2 bases and J lost 7; bases outside the gene matches: 10. The CDR3 runs 15 residues. Per the germline V gene, CDR1 is SNHLY and CDR2 is FYNNEI. The CDR3 protein is CASSETGDSFGGYTF. CDR3 DNA: TGTGCCAGCAGTGAAACGGGGGACAGCTTTGGTGGCTACACCTTC.

A few counts support this clonotype. The genes are TRBV5-1 and TRBJ2-7; 8 positions match TRBD1. The CDR3 spans 14 residues. Looked up from germline, CDR1 is SGHRS and CDR2 is YFSETQ. V was clipped by 3 bases and J by 5 bases; unmatched bases: 7. The CDR3 reads CASSWTGLAHEQYF. CDR3 in DNA: TGCGCCAGCAGCTGGACAGGGCTTGCCCACGAGCAGTACTTC.

This clonotype appeared many times. The chain carries TRBV12-3 or TRBV12-4 and TRBJ2-1; 10 bases align to TRBD2. The CDR3 is 15 amino acids. J was trimmed by 4 bases and V by 6 bases; bases with no gene match: 6. CDR3 sequence reads: CASRGASGSYNEQFF. The CDR3 coding sequence is TGTGCCAGCAGGGGGGCTAGCGGGAGTTACAATGAGCAGTTCTTC.

In its sample, this clonotype was seen a few times. V and J are TRBV25-1 and TRBJ1-1, with a possible D match to TRBD1 (5 bases). The CDR3 consists of 21 residues. Germline lookup yields CDR1 MGHDK and CDR2 SYGVNS. The V end lost 1 base, the J end lost 4 bases, and 31 bases lay between the germline ends. The CDR3 spells CASSEFPDEITGTPGGTEAFF. The CDR3 DNA is TGTGCCAGCAGTGAATTCCCGGACGAAATAACAGGTACTCCGGGGGGCACTGAAGCTTTCTTT.

The genes are TRBV15 and TRBJ2-5, with 10 nucleotides matching TRBD2. After removal of 0 bases from V and 11 bases from J, the junction contained 18 bases not matched to a gene. CDR1 and CDR2 from the germline V gene are LNHNV and YYDKDF (reference sequence). CDR3 length equals 18 residues. CDR3 region: CATSRDSSGSGVSDEQYF. Written as DNA, the CDR3 is TGTGCCACCAGCAGAGATTCTAGCGGGAGCGGGGTATCGGATGAGCAGTACTTC.

The chain joins TRBV10-3 to TRBJ2-1; D is undetermined. Germline assignment: CDR1 ENHRY and CDR2 SYGVKD. The V end was cut by 0 bases, the J end by 2 bases, with 5 bases between. This CDR3 region has 14 residues. CDR3 sequence: CAISESRTYNEQFF. The DNA of the CDR3 is TGTGCCATCAGTGAGTCGAGGACCTACAATGAGCAGTTCTTC.

The J gene is TRBJ1-5, the V gene TRBV27; perhaps TRBD1 as D (6 bases). V shed 6 bases and J shed 2 bases, with 17 bases lying between them. CDR1 and CDR2 (germline): MNHEY, SMNVEV (reference sequence). This CDR3 is built from 16 residues. The CDR3 loop is CASREQGWVGNQPQHF. The CDR3 region has the DNA TGTGCCAGCAGAGAACAGGGTTGGGTGGGCAATCAGCCCCAGCATTTT.

This clonotype was counted between two and nine times. The J gene is TRBJ1-4, the V gene TRBV29-1; D remains ambiguous. The CDR3 is 11 residues long. The V end was cut by 3 bases, the J end by 4 bases, with 3 bases between. CDR1 is SQVTM, CDR2 ANQGSEA, per germline. Here the CDR3 reads CSVEVNEKLFF. CDR3 DNA sequence: TGCAGCGTTGAGGTTAATGAAAAACTGTTTTTT.

This rearrangement joins TRBV18 to TRBJ1-1; tentative D call: TRBD1 (6 bases). Trimming took off 3 bases at V and 6 bases at J, with 14 bases between the two ends. Germline V gene lookup returns CDR1 KGHSH and CDR2 LQKENI. The CDR3 is made up of 14 amino acids. The DNA of the CDR3 is TGTGCCAGCTCACCTAGGGGGGGGCTTGCTGAAGCTTTCTTT. Translated: CASSPRGGLAEAFF.

V gene TRBV7-9 combines with J gene TRBJ2-7, with D possibly being TRBD1 or TRBD2 (6 bases each). Trimming shortened V by 1 base and J by 6 bases, and 13 bases separated the two germline ends. CDR1 is SEHNR, CDR2 FQNEAQ, per germline (reference sequence). The CDR3 runs to 14 residues. The CDR3 here is CASSLVPGGGEQYF. The CDR3 nucleotides read TGTGCCAGCAGCTTAGTCCCCGGAGGGGGCGAGCAGTACTTC.

This clonotype was counted a single time. CDR3: CASSYGLAVVNEQYF. The CDR3 region has the DNA TGCGCCAGCAGCTACGGACTAGCGGTGGTCAATGAGCAGTACTTC. The chain uses TRBV5-1 and TRBJ2-5; 10 nucleotides agree with TRBD2. The CDR3 sequence is 15 residues long. With 3 bases clipped from V and 11 bases from J, the junction kept 13 bases outside the gene matches. The germline V gene has CDR1 SGHRS and CDR2 YFSETQ.

The V gene is TRBV10-3, the J gene TRBJ1-5; D possibly corresponds to TRBD1 (5 bases). V was pared by 4 bases and J by 0 bases, with 7 bases between. Germline V CDR1 and CDR2: ENHRY, SYGVKD. This CDR3 has 14 residues. The CDR3 reads CAISAGGSNQPQHF. CDR3 DNA sequence: TGTGCCATCAGTGCCGGGGGTAGCAATCAGCCCCAGCATTTT.

The gene calls are TRBV3-1 and TRBJ1-1, with D tentatively TRBD1 (5 bases). Trimming took off 3 bases at V and 6 bases at J, with 17 bases between the two ends. The CDR3 extends over 15 amino acids. Germline V CDR1 and CDR2: LGHDT, YNNKEL (reference sequence). The CDR3 protein is CASSHASRGNAEAFF. CDR3 coding DNA: TGTGCCAGCAGCCATGCCTCTCGGGGGAATGCTGAAGCTTTCTTT. Full variable domain (remainder filled in from reference TRBV3-1 and TRBJ1-1): DTAVSQTPKYLVTQMGNDKSIKCEQNLGHDTMYWYKQDSKKFLKIMFSYNNKELIINETVPNRFSPKSPDKAHLNLHINSLELGDSAVYFCASSHASRGNAEAFFGQGTRLTVV.